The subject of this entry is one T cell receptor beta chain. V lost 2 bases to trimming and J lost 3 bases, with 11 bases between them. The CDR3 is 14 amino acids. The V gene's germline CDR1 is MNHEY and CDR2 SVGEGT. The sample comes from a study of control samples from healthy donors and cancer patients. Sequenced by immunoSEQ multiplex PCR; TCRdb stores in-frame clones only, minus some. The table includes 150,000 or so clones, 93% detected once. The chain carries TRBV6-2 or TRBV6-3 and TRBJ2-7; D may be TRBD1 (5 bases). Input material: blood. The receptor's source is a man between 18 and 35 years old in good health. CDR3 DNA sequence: TGTGCCAGCAGTTACACTGGGGCCAGCTACGAGCAGTACTTC. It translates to CASSYTGASYEQYF.